The entry below gives a single T cell receptor (beta chain) sequence along with its context. Its ends do not fully match the called genes, so a read error is possible. Only CD45RO-negative cells positively selected for CCR7 counted as naive CD8 cells, so terminally differentiated effector memory CD45RA+ cells were excluded. CDR3 size: 14 residues. Germline loops: CDR1 SGHNT, CDR2 YYREEE (reference sequence). Sequencing was performed with immunoSEQ multiplex PCR; in TCRdb, only in-frame clones are kept and a portion is missing. The sample has about 2.1 million clones; just over 90% are singletons. These data come from a study of shared clonotypes between healthy human individuals.

This clonotype was sampled from a man between 18 and 35 years old in good health. Some clones in this sample may be carry-over from other donors' samples. Source material: naive CD8+ T cells from PBMCs. The rearrangement uses TRBV5-4 and TRBJ1-1, with D perhaps matching TRBD1 (5 bases). The chain's CDR3 is CASSLAELGTDAFF. The DNA of the CDR3 is TGTGCCAGCAGCTTGGCCGAGTTGGGGACTGATGCTTTCTTT. The variable domain in full, with the rest retrieved from reference TRBV5-4 and TRBJ1-1, is ETGVTQSPTHLIKTRGQQVTLRCSSQSGHNTVSWYQQALGQGPQFIFQYYREEENGRGNFPPRFSGLQFPNYSSELNVNALELDDSALYLCASSLAELGTDAFFGQGTRLTVV.